These T cell receptor beta chains were read from a single sample in a study of human T cells and chemical hapten exposure. TCRdb reprocessed the RACE reads via MiXCR and lists one record per CDR3 protein. The sample shows approximately 97,000 distinct CDR3 sequences, 10% to 12% of them seen only once. The specimen comprised whole blood, sampled in connection with sensitization to the hapten diphenylcyclopropenone (DPC). These receptors came from a woman in her thirties or forties with alopecia areata. Some clones in this sample may be carry-over from other donors' samples. Both conserved end residues are part of each CDR3. The order of the fields is D gene, V gene, clone size, J gene, CDR3 DNA, CDR3 protein. A D gene is named only where the DNA matches it firmly. A row's size may be missing; if present it is once, few, many or a size class.

NA	TRBV21-1	NA	TRBJ2-3	TGTGCCAGCAGCACCCCGGGGGCCCCAGATACGCAGTATTTT	CASSTPGAPDTQYF
NA	TRBV19	few	TRBJ2-7	TGTGCCAGTAGCTACGGACAGGCGGGGGAGCAGTACTTC	CASSYGQAGEQYF
NA	TRBV12-3/TRBV12-4	many	TRBJ1-2	TGTGCCAGCAGCCCTTCGGTGCGGGGTGGCGGCTACACCTTC	CASSPSVRGGGYTF
NA	TRBV7-2	NA	TRBJ1-1	TGTGCCAGTTTCCGAACCGGGACTGAAGCTTTCTTT	CASFRTGTEAFF
TRBD1	TRBV6-5	many	TRBJ2-1	TGTGCCAGCAGTAAGACAGGGTTGAGTTTTGTGGATGAGCAGTTCTTC	CASSKTGLSFVDEQFF
TRBD2	TRBV10-3	NA	TRBJ2-1	TGTGCCATCAGCGGGGGGATCTACAATGAGCAGTTCTTC	CAISGGIYNEQFF
TRBD2	TRBV6-5	few	TRBJ2-7	TGTGCCAGCACCAAGGGGCGGGGGACCTACGAGCAGTACTTC	CASTKGRGTYEQYF
NA	TRBV5-1	many	TRBJ1-1	TGCGCCAGCAGCTTGGAGGGTGTCGGAGCCACTGAAGCTTTCTTT	CASSLEGVGATEAFF
NA	TRBV20-1	many	TRBJ2-7	TGCAGTGCTAGAGATCCCGGGGGAGAAGGGGCCTACGAGCAGTACTTC	CSARDPGGEGAYEQYF
NA	TRBV5-6	once	TRBJ1-6	TGTGCCAGCAGTTTGCGCCCCTTTCCGGGACATAGGGCGACACCCCTCCACTTT	CASSLRPFPGHRATPLHF
NA	TRBV29-1	NA	TRBJ2-7	TGCAGCGTTGATGATCCCGGCGAGCAGTACTTC	CSVDDPGEQYF
TRBD2	TRBV7-3	many	TRBJ2-2	TGTGCCAGCAGCTTATTTCTAGCGGGGGGAACGAACACCGGGGAGCTGTTTTTT	CASSLFLAGGTNTGELFF
TRBD1	TRBV29-1	many	TRBJ1-5	TGCAGCGTCTCCGACAGGGATCAGCCCCAGCATTTT	CSVSDRDQPQHF
NA	TRBV10-3	few	TRBJ2-5	TGTGCCATCACCGACGATGTGATGCAAGAGACCCAGTACTTC	CAITDDVMQETQYF
TRBD2	TRBV9	few	TRBJ2-5	TGTGCCAGCAGCGGAGGGACTAGCCGAGAGACCCAGTACTTC	CASSGGTSRETQYF
TRBD2	TRBV13	many	TRBJ2-7	TGTGCCAGCAGCGCCTATAGCCCCCTGCGGGGGGGAGCCTACGAGCAGTACTTC	CASSAYSPLRGGAYEQYF
NA	TRBV4-2	NA	TRBJ2-2	TGTGCCAGCAGCCCCAATCCGGGGACGAACACCGGGGAGCTGTTTTTT	CASSPNPGTNTGELFF
TRBD2	TRBV7-2	many	TRBJ2-1	TGTGCCAGCATCTCTGGGGGGGCCTACAATGAGCAGTTCTTC	CASISGGAYNEQFF
TRBD2	TRBV6-6	few	TRBJ2-2	TGTGCCAGCAGTTACTCAACTAGCGGATCGAACACCGGGGAGCTGTTTTTT	CASSYSTSGSNTGELFF
TRBD2	TRBV4-1	many	TRBJ2-3	TGCGCCAGCAGCCAAGGAGCGGGAGACCCCGCGCAGTATTTT	CASSQGAGDPAQYF
NA	TRBV7-2	many	TRBJ2-5	TGTGCCAGCAGCTTAGTAGGCCCTCCCGCCTCCCAAGAGACCCAGTACTTC	CASSLVGPPASQETQYF
NA	TRBV12-3/TRBV12-4	few	TRBJ1-1	TGTGCCAGCAGTTGGGGGTCAAAATTAAACACTGAAGCTTTCTTT	CASSWGSKLNTEAFF
TRBD2	TRBV28	many	TRBJ2-1	TGTGCCAGCAGTTCCCGAGCTAGCGGGTACAATGAGCAGTTCTTC	CASSSRASGYNEQFF
NA	TRBV5-1	many	TRBJ2-3	TGCGCCAGCAGCACCGGGGGACGGACTAGCACAGATACGCAGTATTTT	CASSTGGRTSTDTQYF
NA	TRBV12-3/TRBV12-4	NA	TRBJ2-7	TGTGCCAGCAGCCGGGACGGGTCCTACGAGCAGTACTTC	CASSRDGSYEQYF
TRBD1	TRBV7-2	once	TRBJ2-7	TGTGCCAGCAGCTTAGGAGGGACAGCCGAGCAGTACTTC	CASSLGGTAEQYF
NA	TRBV12-5	few	TRBJ2-1	TGTGCTAGTGGTTTGGGGGAACAAGGCAATGAGCAGTTCTTC	CASGLGEQGNEQFF
TRBD1	TRBV29-1	few	TRBJ1-1	TGCAGCGCCGAGGACAGGTACCCTGAAGCTTTCTTT	CSAEDRYPEAFF
NA	TRBV7-9	many	TRBJ2-5	TGTGCCAGCAGCCGACGGGAGACGGAGACCCAGTACTTC	CASSRRETETQYF
NA	TRBV5-6	NA	TRBJ1-1	TGTGCCAGCAGCTCGGGAGCAGGGGTCGGTAACACTAAAGCTTTCTTT	CASSSGAGVGNTKAFF
TRBD1	TRBV30	many	TRBJ1-2	TGTGCCTGGAGTCCAAGCTCAAGGACAGGCTATGGCTACACCTTC	CAWSPSSRTGYGYTF